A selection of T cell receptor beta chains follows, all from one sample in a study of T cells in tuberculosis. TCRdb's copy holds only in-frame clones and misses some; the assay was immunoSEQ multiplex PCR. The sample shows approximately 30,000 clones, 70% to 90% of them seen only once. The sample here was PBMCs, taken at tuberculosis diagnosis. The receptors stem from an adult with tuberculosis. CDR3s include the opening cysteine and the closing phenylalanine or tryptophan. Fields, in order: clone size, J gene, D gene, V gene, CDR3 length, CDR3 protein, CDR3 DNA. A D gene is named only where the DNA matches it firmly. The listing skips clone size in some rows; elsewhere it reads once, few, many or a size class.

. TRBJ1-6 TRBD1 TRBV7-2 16 CASSPGQGAPYFPLHF TGTGCCAGCAGCCCCGGACAGGGGGCCCCTTATTTCCCCCTCCACTTT
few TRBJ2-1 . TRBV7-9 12 CASSPLYNEQFF TGTGCCAGCAGCCCCCTTTACAATGAGCAGTTCTTC
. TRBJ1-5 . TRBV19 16 CASSGNRVGANQPQHF TGTGCCAGTAGTGGTAACAGGGTGGGAGCAAATCAGCCCCAGCATTTT
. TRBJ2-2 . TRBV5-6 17 CASSLEGGRERTGELFF TGTGCCAGCAGCTTGGAGGGGGGGAGAGAGAGGACCGGGGAGCTGTTTTTT
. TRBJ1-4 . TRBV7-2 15 CASSSDGGGGEKLFF TGTGCCAGCAGCTCGGACGGGGGTGGCGGTGAAAAACTGTTTTTT
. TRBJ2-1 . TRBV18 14 CASSPGGSPNEQFF TGTGCCAGCTCACCAGGGGGGTCGCCTAATGAGCAGTTCTTC
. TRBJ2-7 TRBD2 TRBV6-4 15 CASSDPAGVSYEQYF TGTGCCAGCAGTGATCCAGCGGGGGTATCATACGAGCAGTACTTC
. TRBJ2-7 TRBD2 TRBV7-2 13 CASTGTSALGQYF TGTGCCAGTACAGGGACTAGCGCTCTAGGGCAGTACTTC
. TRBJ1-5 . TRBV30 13 CASADSFNQPQHF TGTGCTTCGGCGGACAGCTTCAATCAGCCCCAGCATTTT
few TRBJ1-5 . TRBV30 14 CAWSLPGGHQPQHF TGTGCCTGGAGCCTCCCTGGAGGGCATCAGCCCCAGCATTTT
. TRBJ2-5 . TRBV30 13 CAWGWDFQETQYF TGTGCCTGGGGCTGGGACTTCCAAGAGACCCAGTACTTC
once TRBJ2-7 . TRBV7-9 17 CASSIPSGGGPDYEQYF TGTGCCAGCAGCATCCCCTCGGGTGGAGGGCCAGACTACGAGCAGTACTTC
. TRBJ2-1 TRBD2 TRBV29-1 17 CSVEPQGSSGSIDEQFF TGCAGCGTTGAACCCCAAGGGAGTAGCGGGAGTATCGATGAGCAGTTCTTC
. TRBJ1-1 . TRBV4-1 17 CASSQGHGGAMNTEAFF TGCGCCAGCAGCCAGGGTCATGGAGGGGCAATGAACACTGAAGCTTTCTTT
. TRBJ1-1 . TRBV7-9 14 CASSSPPRGTEAFF TGTGCCAGCAGCTCCCCCCCTCGAGGGACTGAAGCTTTCTTT
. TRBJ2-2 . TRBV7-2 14 CASSPKAHTGELFF TGTGCCAGCAGCCCGAAAGCCCACACCGGGGAGCTGTTTTTT
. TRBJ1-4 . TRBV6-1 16 CASSEVRSGPNEKLFF TGTGCCAGCAGTGAAGTCCGGTCAGGGCCTAATGAAAAACTGTTTTTT
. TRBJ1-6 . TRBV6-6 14 CASSSRTESASLHF TGTGCCAGCAGTTCCAGGACAGAATCCGCAAGCCTCCACTTT
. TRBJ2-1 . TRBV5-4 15 CASSSRLVGKNEQFF TGTGCCAGCAGCTCGCGACTAGTTGGGAAGAATGAGCAGTTCTTC
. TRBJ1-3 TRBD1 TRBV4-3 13 CARWTGPGNTIYF TGCGCCAGGTGGACAGGGCCTGGAAACACCATATATTTT
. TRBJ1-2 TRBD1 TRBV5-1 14 CASSLAATGGGYTF TGCGCCAGCAGCTTGGCAGCGACAGGGGGCGGCTACACCTTC
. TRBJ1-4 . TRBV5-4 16 CASSPGGASTNEKLFF TGTGCCAGCAGCCCCGGCGGGGCTTCGACTAATGAAAAACTGTTTTTT
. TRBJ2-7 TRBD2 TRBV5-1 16 CASSWGVGEGTYEQYF TGCGCCAGCAGCTGGGGGGTCGGGGAGGGCACCTACGAGCAGTACTTC
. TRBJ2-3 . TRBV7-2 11 CAINRGITQYF TGTGCCATCAATAGGGGGATAACGCAGTATTTT
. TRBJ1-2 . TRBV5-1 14 CASSLGGTNYGYTF TGCGCCAGCAGCTTGGGGGGCACCAACTATGGCTACACCTTC
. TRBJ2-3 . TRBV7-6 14 CASSLGSRGDTQYF TGTGCCAGCAGCTTAGGTTCTAGGGGAGATACGCAGTATTTT
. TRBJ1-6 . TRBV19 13 CASTAGWASPLHF TGTGCCAGTACCGCGGGATGGGCTTCACCCCTCCACTTT
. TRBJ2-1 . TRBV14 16 CASSQAGILRGNEQFF TGTGCCAGCAGCCAAGCTGGAATCCTTAGAGGCAATGAGCAGTTCTTC
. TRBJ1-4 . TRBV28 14 CASSLGETNEKLFF TGTGCCAGCAGTTTAGGGGAGACTAATGAAAAACTGTTTTTT
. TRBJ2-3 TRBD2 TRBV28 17 CASSLSSGGDSSDTQYF TGTGCCAGCAGTTTATCTAGCGGGGGAGATAGCTCAGATACGCAGTATTTT
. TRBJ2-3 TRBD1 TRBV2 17 CASRRIGDRSFTDTQYF TGTGCCAGCAGGCGTATCGGGGACAGGAGTTTCACAGATACGCAGTATTTT
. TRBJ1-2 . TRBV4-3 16 CASSQDNSDSPYGYTF TGCGCCAGCAGCCAAGATAACTCCGACAGTCCCTATGGCTACACCTTC
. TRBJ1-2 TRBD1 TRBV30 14 CAWSLDRSPYGYTF TGTGCCTGGAGCCTGGACAGGTCCCCCTATGGCTACACCTTC
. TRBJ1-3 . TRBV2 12 CARRASGNTIYF TGTGCCAGGAGGGCCTCTGGAAACACCATATATTTT
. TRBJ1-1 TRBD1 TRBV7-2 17 CASSLAGTGERNTEAFF TGTGCCAGCAGCTTAGCCGGGACAGGGGAGCGTAACACTGAAGCTTTCTTT
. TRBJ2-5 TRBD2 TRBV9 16 CASSVGTSGLQETQYF TGTGCCAGCAGCGTCGGGACTAGCGGCCTCCAAGAGACCCAGTACTTC
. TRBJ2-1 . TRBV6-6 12 CASSYPNNEQFF TGTGCCAGCAGTTACCCCAACAATGAGCAGTTCTTC
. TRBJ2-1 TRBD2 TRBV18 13 CASSPGAGDEQFF TGTGCCAGCTCACCGGGAGCGGGAGATGAGCAGTTCTTC
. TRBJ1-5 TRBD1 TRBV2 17 CASSDLQGEFSNQPQHF TGTGCCAGCAGTGATCTTCAGGGGGAATTTAGCAATCAGCCCCAGCATTTT
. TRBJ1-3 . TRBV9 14 CASSVETGLNTIYF TGTGCCAGCAGCGTAGAAACGGGTCTAAACACCATATATTTT
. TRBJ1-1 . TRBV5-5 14 CASSLFQGLSEAFF TGTGCCAGCAGCTTGTTCCAGGGGCTCAGTGAAGCTTTCTTT
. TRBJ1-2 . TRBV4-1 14 CASSQQNQAHGYTF TGCGCCAGCAGCCAACAGAACCAGGCTCATGGCTACACCTTC
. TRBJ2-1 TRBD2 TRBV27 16 CASSLGLAGGAGEQFF TGTGCCAGCAGTTTAGGCCTAGCGGGAGGAGCGGGTGAGCAGTTCTTC
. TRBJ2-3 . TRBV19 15 CASSPRRQGTDTQYF TGTGCCAGTAGTCCCAGACGACAGGGCACAGATACGCAGTATTTT
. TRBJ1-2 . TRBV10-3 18 CATNQPSGQSPTNYGYTF TGTGCCACCAATCAGCCAAGCGGACAGAGCCCCACTAACTATGGCTACACCTTC
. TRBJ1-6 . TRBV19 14 CASTPGQSGSPLHF TGTGCCAGTACCCCGGGACAATCGGGGTCACCCCTCCACTTT
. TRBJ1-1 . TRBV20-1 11 CSASVHDEAFF TGCAGTGCTTCCGTACATGATGAAGCTTTCTTT
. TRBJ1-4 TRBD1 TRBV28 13 CATTGGADEKLFF TGTGCCACCACAGGGGGCGCGGATGAAAAACTGTTTTTT